This entry features one T cell receptor (beta chain) sequence. This specimen comes from a study of blood T cell repertoires in COVID-19. Study background: Material from acute and convalescent COVID-19 was sourced from the United States, Italy and Spain. From T cells, B-cell-depleted T cells, or PBMCs came the material, which was cDNA or gDNA.

CDR3 size: 14 residues. V dropped 4 bases and J dropped 7; count of bases not matched to a gene: 6. Germline lookup yields CDR1 LNHDA and CDR2 SQIVND (reference sequence). The authors' processing: Nucleated cell number was recorded as an estimate derived from reference gene primer amplification. TCRdb keeps only in-frame clones here, not all; method: immunoSEQ multiplex PCR. Clone size and the V and J calls come from that table; the DNA yielded D and trimming. Here the sample spans 140,000 to 150,000 clones, 65% to 85% being singletons. The sample taken for sequencing was peripheral blood. The clonotype was recovered from a man in his fifties or sixties with active or convalescent COVID-19. V usage is TRBV19 and J usage is TRBJ2-4; 8 bases are shared with TRBD1. The CDR3 loop is CASSNQGARNIQYF. The CDR3 DNA reads as TGTGCCAGTAGTAACCAGGGGGCTAGGAACATTCAGTACTTC.